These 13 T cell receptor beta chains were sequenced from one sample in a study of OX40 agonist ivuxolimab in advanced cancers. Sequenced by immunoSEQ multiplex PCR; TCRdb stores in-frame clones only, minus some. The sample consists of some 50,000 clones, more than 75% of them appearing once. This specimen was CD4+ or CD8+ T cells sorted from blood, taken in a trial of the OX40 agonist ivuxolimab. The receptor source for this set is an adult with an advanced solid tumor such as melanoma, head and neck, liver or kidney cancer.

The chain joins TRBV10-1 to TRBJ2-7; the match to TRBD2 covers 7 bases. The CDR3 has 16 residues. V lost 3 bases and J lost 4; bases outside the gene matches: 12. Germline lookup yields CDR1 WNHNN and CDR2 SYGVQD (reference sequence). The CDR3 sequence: CASSDPSARETYEQYF. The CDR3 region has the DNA TGCGCCAGCAGTGACCCTTCCGCGCGGGAGACATACGAGCAGTACTTC.

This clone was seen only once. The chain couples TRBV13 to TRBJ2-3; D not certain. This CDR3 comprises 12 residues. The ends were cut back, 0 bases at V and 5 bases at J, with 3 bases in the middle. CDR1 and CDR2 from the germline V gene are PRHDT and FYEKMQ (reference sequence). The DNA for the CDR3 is TGTGCCAGCAGCTTAGGGGGAGATACGCAGTATTTT. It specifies CASSLGGDTQYF.

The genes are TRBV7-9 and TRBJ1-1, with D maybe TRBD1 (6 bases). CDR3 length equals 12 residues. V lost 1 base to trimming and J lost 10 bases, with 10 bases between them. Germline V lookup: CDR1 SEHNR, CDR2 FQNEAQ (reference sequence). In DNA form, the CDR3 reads TGTGCCAGCAGCTTAGGGGGGCGCGGAGCTTTCTTT. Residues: CASSLGGRGAFF.

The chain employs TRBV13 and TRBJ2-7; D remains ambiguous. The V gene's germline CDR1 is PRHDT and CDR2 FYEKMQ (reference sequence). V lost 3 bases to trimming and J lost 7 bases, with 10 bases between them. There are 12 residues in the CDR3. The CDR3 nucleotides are TGTGCCAGCAGCTTGAACACCCGGGAGCAGTACTTC. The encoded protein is CASSLNTREQYF.

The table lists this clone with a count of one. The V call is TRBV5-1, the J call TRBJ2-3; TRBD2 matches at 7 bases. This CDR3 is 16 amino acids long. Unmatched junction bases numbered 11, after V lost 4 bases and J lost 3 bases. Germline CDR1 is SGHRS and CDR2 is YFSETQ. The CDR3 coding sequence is TGCGCCAGCAGCCCCCTAGCGGCCGGTGGAACAGATACGCAGTATTTT. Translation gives CASSPLAAGGTDTQYF.

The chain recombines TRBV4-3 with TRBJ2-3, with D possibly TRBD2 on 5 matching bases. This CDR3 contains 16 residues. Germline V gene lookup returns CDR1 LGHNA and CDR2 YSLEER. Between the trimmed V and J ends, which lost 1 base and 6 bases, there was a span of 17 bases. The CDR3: CASSQGTPGNRDTQYF. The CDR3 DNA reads TGCGCCAGCAGCCAAGGGACCCCCGGGAACCGTGATACGCAGTATTTT.

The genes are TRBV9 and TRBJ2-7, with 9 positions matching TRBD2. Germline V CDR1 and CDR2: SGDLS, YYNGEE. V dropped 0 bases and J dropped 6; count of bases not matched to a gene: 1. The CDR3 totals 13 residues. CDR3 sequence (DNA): TGTGCCAGCAGCGTAGAACTAGCGGGCGAGCAGTACTTC. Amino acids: CASSVELAGEQYF.

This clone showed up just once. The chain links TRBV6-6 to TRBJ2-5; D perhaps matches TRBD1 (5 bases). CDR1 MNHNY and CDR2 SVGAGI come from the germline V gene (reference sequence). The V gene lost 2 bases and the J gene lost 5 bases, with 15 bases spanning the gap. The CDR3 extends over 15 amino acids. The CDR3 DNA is TGTGCCAGCAGTTACGCGTTACAGGAATGGGAGACCCAGTACTTC. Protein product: CASSYALQEWETQYF.

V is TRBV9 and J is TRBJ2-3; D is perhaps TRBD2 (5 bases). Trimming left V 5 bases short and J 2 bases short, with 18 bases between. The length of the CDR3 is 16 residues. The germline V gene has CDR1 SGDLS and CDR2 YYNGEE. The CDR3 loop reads CASRPTGGKFTDTQYF. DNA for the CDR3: TGTGCCAGCAGGCCGACCGGAGGAAAATTCACAGATACGCAGTATTTT.

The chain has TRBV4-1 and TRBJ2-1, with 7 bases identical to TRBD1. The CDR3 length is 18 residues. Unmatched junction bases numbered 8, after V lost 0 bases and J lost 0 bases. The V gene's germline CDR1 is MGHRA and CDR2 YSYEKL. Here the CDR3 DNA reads TGCGCCAGCAGCCAAGATTCGGGACAGCAGCCCTCCTACAATGAGCAGTTCTTC. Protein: CASSQDSGQQPSYNEQFF.

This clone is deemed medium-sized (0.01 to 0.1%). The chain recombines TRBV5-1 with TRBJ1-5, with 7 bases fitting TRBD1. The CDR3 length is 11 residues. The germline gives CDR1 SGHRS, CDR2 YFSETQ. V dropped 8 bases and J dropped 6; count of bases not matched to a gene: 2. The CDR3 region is CASHRGQPQHF. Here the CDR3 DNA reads TGCGCCAGTCACAGGGGTCAGCCCCAGCATTTT.

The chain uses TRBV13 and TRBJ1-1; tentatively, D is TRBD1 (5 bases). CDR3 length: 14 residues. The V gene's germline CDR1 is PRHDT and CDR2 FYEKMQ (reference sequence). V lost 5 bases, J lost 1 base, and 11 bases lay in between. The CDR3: CASSPEGPNTEAFF. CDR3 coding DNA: TGTGCCAGCAGCCCCGAGGGGCCGAACACTGAAGCTTTCTTT.

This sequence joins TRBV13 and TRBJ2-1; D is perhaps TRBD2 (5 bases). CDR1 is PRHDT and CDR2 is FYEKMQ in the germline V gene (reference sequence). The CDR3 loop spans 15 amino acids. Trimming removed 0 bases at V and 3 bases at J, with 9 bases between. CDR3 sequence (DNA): TGTGCCAGCAGCTTAGGGGGCGAGGGCTACAATGAGCAGTTCTTC. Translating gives CASSLGGEGYNEQFF.